This T cell receptor beta chain was sequenced for a study of control samples from healthy donors and cancer patients. CDR1 and CDR2 from the germline V gene are SGHRS and YFSETQ. The CDR3 spans 14 residues. The germline V and J ends were trimmed by 1 base and 3 bases, with 11 bases remaining between them. This table comes from immunoSEQ multiplex PCR, and its TCRdb copy is limited to in-frame clones, with some not included. The sample carries approximately 99,000 clones, almost 85% recorded once. The genes are TRBV5-1 and TRBJ2-7; D uncertain. This receptor was identified in a man aged 18 to 30 in good health. Source material: blood. CDR3 region: CASSLSSPIYEQYF. CDR3 sequence (DNA): TGCGCCAGCAGCTTGTCCAGTCCGATCTACGAGCAGTACTTC. Variable domain in full (rest from reference TRBV5-1 and TRBJ2-7): KAGVTQTPRYLIKTRGQQVTLSCSPISGHRSVSWYQQTPGQGLQFLFEYFSETQRNKGNFPGRFSGRQFSNSRSEMNVSTLELGDSALYLCASSLSSPIYEQYFGPGTRLTVT.